This T cell receptor beta chain was recovered during a study of shared clonotypes between healthy human individuals. CD45RO-negative CD8 cells positively selected for CCR7 made up the naive population, which excluded terminally differentiated effector memory CD45RA+ cells. V gave up 5 bases and J gave up 6 bases; unmatched junction bases: 6. CDR1 SGHNT and CDR2 YENEEA come from the germline V gene. The CDR3 length is 14 residues. Researchers divided each subset's genomic DNA evenly across several immunoSEQ plates. In the original processing: For the immunoSEQ data, sequences were junction-only without quality scores, so filtering differed. Some clones are missing from TCRdb's copy, which holds only in-frame ones; the method was immunoSEQ multiplex PCR. That table supplies the V and J calls and clone size; D and trimming were determined from the DNA. In the table there are roughly 2 million clones, about 95% of which are singletons.

The chain couples TRBV11-3 to TRBJ2-7; 11 bases line up with TRBD1. This clonotype originated in a man between 18 and 29 years old in good health. The source material was naive CD8+ T cells sorted from blood. The CDR3 sequence is CASSTGQGAGEQYF. CDR3 sequence (DNA): TGTGCCAGCAGCACTGGACAGGGGGCGGGCGAGCAGTACTTC. Complete variable domain (other parts from reference TRBV11-3 and TRBJ2-7): EAGVVQSPRYKIIEKKQPVAFWCNPISGHNTLYWYLQNLGQGPELLIRYENEEAVDDSQLPKDRFSAERLKGVDSTLKIQPAELGDSAVYLCASSTGQGAGEQYFGPGTRLTVT.